The rows below give T cell receptor beta chains drawn from one sample of a study of blood T cell repertoires in COVID-19. Only in-frame clones appear in the TCRdb table, and some are missing; sequencing was by immunoSEQ multiplex PCR. The sample yields hundreds of thousands of clones, approximately 84% seen once. The specimen was PBMCs or T cells enriched from blood (not recorded which). These receptors all stem from a man between 18 and 29 years old who had recovered from COVID-19. CDR3s include the opening cysteine and the closing phenylalanine or tryptophan. The D gene is left open where the match is weak. Where a row states a size, it is once, few, many or the class of an expanded clone; other rows omit it.

cdr3_aa	cdr3_nt	d_call	cdr3_length	j_call	clone_size	v_call
CASSLRVAAVTYEQYF	TGTGCCAGCAGCTTGCGTGTAGCTGCGGTTACCTACGAGCAGTACTTC	.	16	TRBJ2-7	.	TRBV5-5
CASSLVGGTYVNTEAFF	TGTGCCAGCAGCTTAGTGGGGGGGACTTATGTGAACACTGAAGCTTTCTTT	.	17	TRBJ1-1	.	TRBV7-8
CSAKTQGPGTEAFF	TGCAGCGCAAAAACACAGGGGCCGGGGACTGAAGCTTTCTTT	TRBD1	14	TRBJ1-1	.	TRBV29-1
CASSRGQLGTSGSRDSYEQYF	TGTGCCAGCAGCAGGGGACAGTTGGGGACTAGCGGGAGCCGAGACTCCTACGAGCAGTACTTC	TRBD2	21	TRBJ2-7	.	TRBV6-6
CASSPRQEYEQYF	TGTGCCAGCAGCCCTCGACAGGAGTACGAGCAGTACTTC	.	13	TRBJ2-7	.	TRBV7-9
CATSKSRGGSQETQYF	TGTGCCACCAGCAAGTCTAGAGGGGGTTCTCAAGAGACCCAGTACTTC	.	16	TRBJ2-5	.	TRBV15
CASTWGTGDSPLHF	TGTGCCAGTACCTGGGGGACAGGGGATTCACCCCTCCACTTT	TRBD1	14	TRBJ1-6	.	TRBV19
CASSLSAGQETQYF	TGTGCCAGCAGCTTAAGTGCAGGCCAAGAGACCCAGTACTTC	.	14	TRBJ2-5	.	TRBV11-3
CASSVAGWETQYF	TGTGCCAGCAGCGTGGCAGGGTGGGAGACCCAGTACTTC	.	13	TRBJ2-5	.	TRBV7-9
CATSPRRRETQYF	TGTGCCACCAGCCCCCGGCGGAGGGAGACCCAGTACTTC	.	13	TRBJ2-5	.	TRBV15
CASRPGQGANTGELFF	TGTGCCAGCAGGCCTGGACAGGGGGCGAACACCGGGGAGCTGTTTTTT	TRBD1	16	TRBJ2-2	.	TRBV13
CASSEGGRIIYEQYF	TGTGCCAGCAGTGAAGGGGGGAGGATCATCTACGAGCAGTACTTC	.	15	TRBJ2-7	.	TRBV2
CASSTPGQGLGGYTF	TGTGCCAGCAGTACACCGGGACAGGGTTTGGGAGGCTACACCTTC	TRBD1	15	TRBJ1-2	.	TRBV6-5
CAAGRTNTGELFF	TGTGCCGCAGGGCGGACGAACACCGGGGAGCTGTTTTTT	.	13	TRBJ2-2	once	TRBV12-3/TRBV12-4
CASSLEHSYEQYF	TGTGCCAGCAGCTTAGAACACTCCTACGAGCAGTACTTC	.	13	TRBJ2-7	.	TRBV11-2
CASRHRGTYNEQFF	TGTGCCAGCAGACACAGGGGAACCTACAATGAGCAGTTCTTC	TRBD1	14	TRBJ2-1	.	TRBV27
CASSQDGGYGYTF	TGTGCCAGCAGCCAAGATGGAGGCTATGGCTACACCTTC	.	13	TRBJ1-2	.	TRBV3-1/TRBV3-2
CATSDLKGDFPNSPLHF	TGTGCCACCAGTGATTTGAAGGGGGATTTCCCCAATTCACCCCTCCACTTT	.	17	TRBJ1-6	.	TRBV24-1
CASSPGGATRGYGYTF	TGTGCCAGCAGCCCAGGCGGGGCCACTCGGGGCTATGGCTACACCTTC	.	16	TRBJ1-2	.	TRBV3-1/TRBV3-2
CASGRGGTNEKLFF	TGTGCCAGTGGGCGAGGAGGAACTAATGAAAAACTGTTTTTT	.	14	TRBJ1-4	once	TRBV6-5
CATSDLGTGKDNEQFF	TGTGCCACCAGTGACCTCGGTACAGGGAAAGACAATGAGCAGTTCTTC	.	16	TRBJ2-1	.	TRBV24-1
CASSLAGGTITDTQYF	TGCGCCAGCAGCTTGGCGGGCGGGACTATCACAGATACGCAGTATTTT	TRBD2	16	TRBJ2-3	.	TRBV5-1
CASSGGLNTGELFF	TGTGCCAGCAGTGGGGGCTTGAACACCGGGGAGCTGTTTTTT	.	14	TRBJ2-2	.	TRBV9
CASKSGSNQPQHF	TGTGCCAGCAAATCGGGGAGCAATCAGCCCCAGCATTTT	.	13	TRBJ1-5	.	TRBV2
CASSKAEDGSNQPQHF	TGTGCCAGCAGCAAAGCGGAGGACGGTAGCAATCAGCCCCAGCATTTT	.	16	TRBJ1-5	.	TRBV21-1
CASSYERSGANVLTF	TGCGCCAGCAGCTACGAGAGGTCTGGGGCCAACGTCCTGACTTTC	.	15	TRBJ2-6	.	TRBV5-1
CAVRQANTEAFF	TGTGCCGTAAGACAGGCGAACACTGAAGCTTTCTTT	.	12	TRBJ1-1	.	TRBV10-3